Given below is one T cell receptor (beta chain) in context. In the authors' methods: How many nucleated cells were present was estimated from reference gene primer amplification. The assay was immunoSEQ multiplex PCR, and TCRdb's table has in-frame clones only and misses some. That table is the source of V, J and clone size, and D and trimming were worked out from the DNA. The sample records more than 25,000 clones, 85% being singletons. The sample comes from a study of blood T cell repertoires in COVID-19. The sequence was collected from a man in his sixties with active COVID-19. The sample comprised peripheral blood.

CDR3 nucleotides: TGTGCCAGCAGCGGGGGGCCTTACAATGAGCAGTTCTTC. Translation: CASSGGPYNEQFF. The rearrangement links TRBV9 to TRBJ2-1; possible D gene TRBD1, 6 bases. The germline V gene has CDR1 SGDLS and CDR2 YYNGEE. CDR3 length equals 13 residues. Trimming removed 3 bases at V and 4 bases at J, with 8 bases between.